Below are 24 T cell receptor beta chains sequenced from a single sample in a study of cytomegalovirus exposure and HLA in healthy donors. PCR amplification relied on 60 Vbeta primers (plus 13 Jbeta primers). Assay: immunoSEQ multiplex PCR; the TCRdb copy retains only in-frame clones and omits some. Of over 95,000 clones listed, about three quarters are singletons. What was sequenced was PBMCs. The receptors originated from a female donor in good health and CMV-seronegative.

The J gene is TRBJ2-2, the V gene TRBV27, with 10 bases matching TRBD2. Germline CDR1 MNHEY, CDR2 SMNVEV (reference sequence). The CDR3 is 18 residues long. The V and J ends lost 6 bases and 0 bases, in that order; junction bases with no gene match: 10. DNA of the CDR3: TGTGCCAGCAGCCAAACAGTTCTAGCGGGGGCGAACACCGGGGAGCTGTTTTTT. This encodes CASSQTVLAGANTGELFF.

V is TRBV7-2 and J is TRBJ2-1; TRBD2 aligns across 8 bases. CDR1 SGHTA and CDR2 FQGNSA come from the germline V gene. Trimming at V came to 0 bases and at J to 7 bases, leaving 5 bases not matched to a gene. The CDR3 length is 15 residues. CDR3: CASSLAGGARNEQFF. DNA of the CDR3: TGTGCCAGCAGCTTAGCCGGGGGGGCTCGGAATGAGCAGTTCTTC.

A remark on this clone: One end of the junction varies from germline; a read error may be responsible. The V call is TRBV7-9, the J call TRBJ1-2, with D uncertain. Germline loops: CDR1 SEHNR, CDR2 FQNEAQ (reference sequence). This CDR3 spans 12 amino acids. The CDR3: CSSSPDWLGYTF. The CDR3 nucleotides are TGTTCCAGCAGTCCGGACTGGCTAGGCTACACCTTC.

This chain joins TRBV6-5 and TRBJ1-2; D gene unclear. The ends were cut back, 6 bases at V and 2 bases at J, with 13 bases in the middle. In germline, CDR1 is MNHEY, CDR2 SVGAGI. This CDR3 is 14 amino acids long. CDR3 in amino acids: CASSREFGNYGYTF. CDR3 nucleotides: TGTGCCAGCAGCCGGGAATTTGGGAACTATGGCTACACCTTC.

The J gene is TRBJ1-2, the V gene TRBV9; 8 positions agree with TRBD1. This CDR3 region has 14 residues. Germline loops: CDR1 SGDLS, CDR2 YYNGEE. Trimming removed 4 bases from V and 6 bases from J; junction bases left unmatched: 8. DNA of the CDR3: TGTGCCAGCAGCATTACGACAGGGGATAATGGCTACACCTTC. This sequence encodes CASSITTGDNGYTF.

This clone occurred once. The rearrangement joins TRBV2 to TRBJ2-7; 9 bases fit TRBD1. The CDR3 is made up of 15 amino acids. V lost 8 bases and J lost 5; bases outside the gene matches: 13. Germline V lookup: CDR1 SNHLY, CDR2 FYNNEI. CDR3 sequence (DNA): TGTGCCAGCCGGCGTGAGAGGACAGGGGTTGACGAGCAGTACTTC. Its translation is CASRRERTGVDEQYF.

The chain carries TRBV6-1 and TRBJ1-6; D gene uncertain. The CDR3 totals 14 residues. From germline, CDR1 is MNHNS and CDR2 SASEGT. V was cut by 8 bases and J by 17 bases, with 25 bases left in between. The CDR3 sequence: CASRDRPGTSLVHF. The CDR3 DNA reads as TGTGCCAGCCGGGATCGACCGGGCACATCTCTCGTCCACTTT.

This clone was seen a handful of times. This sequence joins TRBV19 and TRBJ1-1; the D gene is possibly TRBD1 (5 bases). The CDR3 sequence is 14 residues long. The germline V gene encodes CDR1 LNHDA and CDR2 SQIVND (reference sequence). With 1 base removed from V and 5 bases from J, the gap between germline ends came to 11 bases. The CDR3 nucleotides read TGTGCCAGTAGTATAGGTTCGGGGGGGACTGAAGCTTTCTTT. Encoded protein: CASSIGSGGTEAFF.

This chain uses TRBV7-2 with TRBJ1-2; D is possibly TRBD1 (5 bases). This CDR3 is built from 15 residues. The V end was cut by 5 bases, the J end by 3 bases, with 16 bases between. The germline V gene has CDR1 SGHTA and CDR2 FQGNSA. CDR3 residues: CASSPGRGVDYGYTF. The CDR3 nucleotides read TGTGCCAGCAGCCCTGGGAGGGGCGTGGACTATGGCTACACCTTC.

V and J are TRBV30 and TRBJ1-5, with 7 bases lining up with TRBD1. With V trimmed by 0 bases and J by 6 bases, 11 bases remained unmatched. CDR1 is GTSNPN, CDR2 SVGIG, per germline (reference sequence). The CDR3 spans 16 residues. The CDR3 is CAWSVARQGAPQPQHF. As DNA, the CDR3 is TGTGCCTGGAGTGTGGCCCGACAGGGTGCCCCTCAGCCCCAGCATTTT.

J is TRBJ1-3 and V is TRBV7-6, with 8 bases that match TRBD1. The germline CDR1 and CDR2 sequences are SGHVS and FNYEAQ. The V and J ends lost 5 bases and 4 bases, in that order; junction bases with no gene match: 10. There are 16 residues in the CDR3. CDR3 nucleotides: TGTGCCAGCAGCGCCGAAGACAGGGGAGCCGGAAACACCATATATTTT. It codes for CASSAEDRGAGNTIYF.

The chain has TRBV7-6 and TRBJ2-1; TRBD1 matches 7 bases. In germline, CDR1 is SGHVS, CDR2 FNYEAQ. The CDR3 is made up of 19 amino acids. J was trimmed by 5 bases and V by 5 bases; bases with no gene match: 21. In DNA, the CDR3 is TGTGCCAGCAGCAGCTTAGGAGGCGCAGGGGGAAGGGGTAACAATGAGCAGTTCTTC. Translated: CASSSLGGAGGRGNNEQFF.

The chain employs TRBV6-5 and TRBJ1-2, with a tentative D call TRBD1 (5 bases). Germline V CDR1 and CDR2: MNHEY, SVGAGI. V was shortened by 5 bases and J by 4 bases, with 14 bases between the two germline ends. The CDR3 has 14 residues. The CDR3 nucleotides are TGTGCCAGCAGTCGCGGGGGGGGTAGCTATGGCTACACCTTC. Translation gives CASSRGGGSYGYTF.

This clone was seen once. V gene TRBV29-1 combines with J gene TRBJ2-6; D gene uncertain. Per the germline V gene, CDR1 is SQVTM and CDR2 is ANQGSEA. Trimming took 7 bases from V and 4 from J, leaving 11 bases between them. CDR3 length: 13 amino acids. The chain's CDR3 is CSALRAGANVLTF. The CDR3 region has the DNA TGCAGCGCTTTACGTGCGGGGGCCAACGTCCTGACTTTC.

The rearrangement joins TRBV18 to TRBJ2-1; the D gene is possibly TRBD1 (6 bases). V lost 0 bases, J lost 2 bases, and 8 bases lay in between. Per germline, CDR1 KGHSH and CDR2 LQKENI. The CDR3 length is 15 residues. CDR3 nucleotides: TGTGCCAGCTCACCACCACAGGGACCCTACAATGAGCAGTTCTTC. It is translated as CASSPPQGPYNEQFF. Combining the CDR3 with reference TRBV18 and TRBJ2-1 gives the whole variable domain NAGVMQNPRHLVRRRGQEARLRCSPMKGHSHVYWYRQLPEEGLKFMVYLQKENIIDESGMPKERFSAEFPKEGPSILRIQQVVRGDSAAYFCASSPPQGPYNEQFFGPGTRLTVL.

This CDR3 reads CASSLVRQGVRHEQYF. Written as DNA, the CDR3 is TGTGCCAGCAGCTTAGTTAGACAGGGGGTCCGGCACGAGCAGTACTTC. The chain employs TRBV5-6 and TRBJ2-5; 9 bases match TRBD1. The last part of the DNA fits TRBJ2-7 better; the J call may be wrong. CDR3 length equals 16 residues. Per the germline V gene, CDR1 is SGHDT and CDR2 is YYEEEE.

The CDR3 loop reads CASMEGSAYEQYF. Here the CDR3 DNA reads TGTGCCAGCATGGAGGGTTCAGCCTACGAGCAGTACTTC. The chain uses TRBV2 and TRBJ2-7; a weak D match, TRBD2 (6 bases). Trimming shortened V by 7 bases and J by 2 bases, and 12 bases separated the two germline ends. Germline V gene sequence: CDR1 SNHLY, CDR2 FYNNEI. The CDR3 totals 13 residues. Together with reference TRBV2 and TRBJ2-7, the CDR3 gives the full variable domain: EPEVTQTPSHQVTQMGQEVILRCVPISNHLYFYWYRQILGQKVEFLVSFYNNEISEKSEIFDDQFSVERPDGSNFTLKIRSTKLEDSAMYFCASMEGSAYEQYFGPGTRLTVT.

The gene calls are TRBV29-1 and TRBJ2-2; tentatively, D is TRBD2 (5 bases). This CDR3 is built from 13 residues. Germline loops: CDR1 SQVTM, CDR2 ANQGSEA. The V end was cut by 5 bases, the J end by 4 bases, with 11 bases between. The CDR3 region has the DNA TGCAGCGTTAGACGGGGTTCCACCGGGGAGCTGTTTTTT. As protein: CSVRRGSTGELFF.

The CDR3 DNA sequence: TGTGCCAGCAGTTCCTGGACAGGATCTAACGAGCAGTACTTC. Translation: CASSSWTGSNEQYF. J is TRBJ2-7 and V is TRBV27; 7 positions agree with TRBD1. CDR1 is MNHEY, CDR2 SMNVEV, per germline (reference sequence). Germline trimming cut 4 bases from V and 5 bases from J; bases unmatched to any gene: 8. This CDR3 is built from 14 residues.

The chain recombines TRBV9 with TRBJ2-3, with D perhaps TRBD2 (7 bases). This CDR3 is 15 amino acids long. The ends were cut back, 6 bases at V and 4 bases at J, with 18 bases in the middle. Germline CDR1 is SGDLS and CDR2 is YYNGEE. The CDR3 DNA reads as TGTGCCAGCAAGTTGTTCGGGGGGCCTTCAGATACGCAGTATTTT. It specifies CASKLFGGPSDTQYF. The whole variable domain, filled in from reference TRBV9 and TRBJ2-3, reads DSGVTQTPKHLITATGQRVTLRCSPRSGDLSVYWYQQSLDQGLQFLIQYYNGEERAKGNILERFSAQQFPDLHSELNLSSLELGDSALYFCASKLFGGPSDTQYFGPGTRLTVL.

The sample holds a few counts of this clone. The J gene is TRBJ1-1, the V gene TRBV6-1; possibly TRBD1 for D (5 bases). The CDR3 spans 14 residues. The germline gives CDR1 MNHNS, CDR2 SASEGT. V lost 2 bases, J lost 1 base, and 8 bases lay in between. CDR3 sequence reads: CASSERGWNTEAFF. The CDR3 region has the DNA TGTGCCAGCAGTGAAAGGGGATGGAACACTGAAGCTTTCTTT.

The chain is built from TRBV29-1 and TRBJ2-5; 7 bases match TRBD2. Germline values: CDR1 SQVTM, CDR2 ANQGSEA. V shed 0 bases and J 3 bases; nucleotides not matched to a gene: 7. This CDR3 has 15 residues. The CDR3 sequence is CSVEDQLGGEETQYF. DNA of the CDR3: TGCAGCGTTGAAGATCAACTTGGGGGGGAAGAGACCCAGTACTTC. Full variable domain (remainder filled in from reference TRBV29-1 and TRBJ2-5): SAVISQKPSRDICQRGTSLTIQCQVDSQVTMMFWYRQQPGQSLTLIATANQGSEATYESGFVIDKFPISRPNLTFSTLTVSNMSPEDSSIYLCSVEDQLGGEETQYFGPGTRLLVL.

CDR3 sequence reads: CASSVASGGAYEQYF. CDR3 coding DNA: TGTGCCAGCAGCGTCGCTAGCGGGGGGGCATACGAGCAGTACTTC. This chain uses TRBV9 with TRBJ2-7; 12 nucleotides agree with TRBD2. The CDR3 has 15 amino acids. Germline CDR1 reads SGDLS; CDR2 reads YYNGEE. The trim removed 2 bases at V and 4 bases at J, leaving 4 bases unmatched. The full variable domain, with the rest looked up from reference TRBV9 and TRBJ2-7, is DSGVTQTPKHLITATGQRVTLRCSPRSGDLSVYWYQQSLDQGLQFLIQYYNGEERAKGNILERFSAQQFPDLHSELNLSSLELGDSALYFCASSVASGGAYEQYFGPGTRLTVT.

As to this clone: The junction departs from the called germline gene at one end, perhaps through a read error. This chain connects TRBV7-9 to TRBJ2-6; TRBD1 aligns across 8 bases. This CDR3 region has 19 residues. The germline gives CDR1 SEHNR, CDR2 FQNEAQ (reference sequence). The CDR3 protein is CSSSLDLRDRSSGANVLTF. CDR3 nucleotides: TGTTCCAGCAGCTTAGATCTCCGGGACAGGAGCTCTGGGGCCAACGTCCTGACTTTC.